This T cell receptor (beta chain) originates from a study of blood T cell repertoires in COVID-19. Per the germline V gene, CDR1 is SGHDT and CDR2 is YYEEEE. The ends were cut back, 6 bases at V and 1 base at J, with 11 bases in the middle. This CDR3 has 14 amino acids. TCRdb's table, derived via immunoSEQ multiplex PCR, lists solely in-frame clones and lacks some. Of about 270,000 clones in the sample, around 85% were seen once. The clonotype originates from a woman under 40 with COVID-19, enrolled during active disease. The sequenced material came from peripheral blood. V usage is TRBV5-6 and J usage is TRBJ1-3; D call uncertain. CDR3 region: CASTPEPSGNTIYF. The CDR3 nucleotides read TGTGCCAGCACCCCCGAGCCTTCTGGAAACACCATATATTTT.